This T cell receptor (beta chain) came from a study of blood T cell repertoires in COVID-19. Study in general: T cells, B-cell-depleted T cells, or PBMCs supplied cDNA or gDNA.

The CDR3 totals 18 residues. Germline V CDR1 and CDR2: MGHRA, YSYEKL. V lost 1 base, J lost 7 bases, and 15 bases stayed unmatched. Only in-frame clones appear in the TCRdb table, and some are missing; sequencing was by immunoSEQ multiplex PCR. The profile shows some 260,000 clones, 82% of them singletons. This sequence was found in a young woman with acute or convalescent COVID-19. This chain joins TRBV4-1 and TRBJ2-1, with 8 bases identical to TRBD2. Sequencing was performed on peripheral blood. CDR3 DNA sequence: TGCGCCAGCAGCCAAGTAGAGGGACTAGTGGGTATTTTTAATGAGCAGTTCTTC. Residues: CASSQVEGLVGIFNEQFF.